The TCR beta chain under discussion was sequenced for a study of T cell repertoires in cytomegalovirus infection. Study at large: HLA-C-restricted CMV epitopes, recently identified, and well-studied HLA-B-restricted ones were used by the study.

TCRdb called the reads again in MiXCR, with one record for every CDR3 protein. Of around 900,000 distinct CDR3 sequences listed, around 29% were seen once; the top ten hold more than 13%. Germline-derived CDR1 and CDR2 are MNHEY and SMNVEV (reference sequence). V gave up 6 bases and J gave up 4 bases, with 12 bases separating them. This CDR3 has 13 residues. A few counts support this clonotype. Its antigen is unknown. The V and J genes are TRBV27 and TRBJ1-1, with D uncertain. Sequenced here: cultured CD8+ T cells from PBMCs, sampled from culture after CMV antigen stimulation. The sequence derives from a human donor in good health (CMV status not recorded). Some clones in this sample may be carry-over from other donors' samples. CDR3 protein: CASRDSGVTEAFF. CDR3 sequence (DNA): TGTGCCAGCAGAGACTCGGGCGTCACTGAAGCTTTCTTT.